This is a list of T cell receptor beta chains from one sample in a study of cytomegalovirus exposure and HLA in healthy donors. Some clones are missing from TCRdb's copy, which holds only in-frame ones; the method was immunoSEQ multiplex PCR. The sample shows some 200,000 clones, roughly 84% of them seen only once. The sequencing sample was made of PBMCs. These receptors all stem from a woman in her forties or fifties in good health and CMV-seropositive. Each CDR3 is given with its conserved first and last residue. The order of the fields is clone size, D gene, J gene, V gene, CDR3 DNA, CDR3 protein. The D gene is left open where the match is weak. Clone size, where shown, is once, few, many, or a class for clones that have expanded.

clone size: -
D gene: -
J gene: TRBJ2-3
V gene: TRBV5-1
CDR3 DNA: TGCGCCAGCACAATCGGGCGGGGAAGCACAGATACGCAGTATTTT
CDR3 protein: CASTIGRGSTDTQYF

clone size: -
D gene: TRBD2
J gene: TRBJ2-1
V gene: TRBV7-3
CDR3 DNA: TGTGCCAGCAGCCAACCCGGACTAGGGGCCAATGAGCAGTTCTTC
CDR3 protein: CASSQPGLGANEQFF

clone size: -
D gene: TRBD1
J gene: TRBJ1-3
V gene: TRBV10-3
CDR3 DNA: TGTGCCATTCGGGACAGCTCTGGAAACACCATATATTTT
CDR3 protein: CAIRDSSGNTIYF

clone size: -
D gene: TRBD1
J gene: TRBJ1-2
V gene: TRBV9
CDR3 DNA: TGTGCCAGCAGCGTTACAGGGGGCAGGGGTGGCTACACCTTC
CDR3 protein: CASSVTGGRGGYTF

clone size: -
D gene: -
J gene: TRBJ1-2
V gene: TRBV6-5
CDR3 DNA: TGTGCCAGCAGTTACCTCCTTAACTATGGCTACACCTTC
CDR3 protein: CASSYLLNYGYTF

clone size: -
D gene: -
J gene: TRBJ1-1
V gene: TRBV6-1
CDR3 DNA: TGTGCCAGCAGTACGACAGGGAACACTGAAGCTTTCTTT
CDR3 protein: CASSTTGNTEAFF

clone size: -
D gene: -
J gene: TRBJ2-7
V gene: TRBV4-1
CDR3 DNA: TGCGCCAGCAGCCAATCTCCCGGGGGGCGGGTCTACGAGCAGTACTTC
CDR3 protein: CASSQSPGGRVYEQYF

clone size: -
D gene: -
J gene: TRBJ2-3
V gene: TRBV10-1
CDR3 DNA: TGCGCCAGCAGTGAGTCGTTGAGAGCCACAGATACGCAGTATTTT
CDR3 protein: CASSESLRATDTQYF

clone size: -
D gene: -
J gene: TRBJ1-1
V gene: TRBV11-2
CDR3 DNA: TGTGCCAGCAGCTCCGAGGGACTGACCACTGAAGCTTTCTTT
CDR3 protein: CASSSEGLTTEAFF

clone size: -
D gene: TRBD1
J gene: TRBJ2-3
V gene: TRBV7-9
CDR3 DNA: TGTGCCAGCAGCCGACAGGGCCTCGACGGAGATACGCAGTATTTT
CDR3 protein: CASSRQGLDGDTQYF

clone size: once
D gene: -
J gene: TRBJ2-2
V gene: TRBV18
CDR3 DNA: TGTGCCAGCCATCCAGGGAACACCGGGGAGCTGTTTTTT
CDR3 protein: CASHPGNTGELFF

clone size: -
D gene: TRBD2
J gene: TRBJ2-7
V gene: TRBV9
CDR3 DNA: TGTGCCAGCAGCGTCTTTTCTAGCGGGGACCTCTACGAGCAGTACTTC
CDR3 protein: CASSVFSSGDLYEQYF

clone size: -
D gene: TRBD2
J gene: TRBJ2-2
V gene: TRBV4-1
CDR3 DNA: TGCGCCAGCAGCAAGGGACTAGCGGGGGTCACCGGGGAGCTGTTTTTT
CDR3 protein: CASSKGLAGVTGELFF

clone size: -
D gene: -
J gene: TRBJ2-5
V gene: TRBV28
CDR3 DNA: TGTGCCAGCAGCCGGGGGATGCAAGAGACCCAGTACTTC
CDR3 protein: CASSRGMQETQYF

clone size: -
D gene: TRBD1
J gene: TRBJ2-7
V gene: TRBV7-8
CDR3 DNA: TGTGCCAGCAGCCCACGGGGACAGGCAAGCTCCTACGAGCAGTACTTC
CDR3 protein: CASSPRGQASSYEQYF

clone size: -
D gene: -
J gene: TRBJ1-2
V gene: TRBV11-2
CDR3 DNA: TGTGCCAGCAGCTCCACACAGGGTGGTTACTATGGCTACACCTTC
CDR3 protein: CASSSTQGGYYGYTF

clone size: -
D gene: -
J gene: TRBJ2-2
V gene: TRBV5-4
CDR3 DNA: TGTGCCGGCAGCCCCCTCACAGGGTCTACCGGGGAGCTGTTTTTT
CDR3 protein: CAGSPLTGSTGELFF

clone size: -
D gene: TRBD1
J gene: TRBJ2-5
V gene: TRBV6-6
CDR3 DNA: TGTGCCAGCAGTTACTCACAGGGGGAAGAGACCCAGTACTTC
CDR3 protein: CASSYSQGEETQYF

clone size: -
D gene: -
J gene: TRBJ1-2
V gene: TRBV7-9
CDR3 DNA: TGTGCCAGCAGCTTAGGTCGGGGTTCCTATGGCTACACCTTC
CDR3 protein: CASSLGRGSYGYTF

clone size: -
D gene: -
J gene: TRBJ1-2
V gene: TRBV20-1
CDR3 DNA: TGCAGTGCGGAGGGGGGGCATGGCTACACCTTC
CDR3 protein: CSAEGGHGYTF

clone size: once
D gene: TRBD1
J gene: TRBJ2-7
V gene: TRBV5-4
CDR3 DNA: TGTGCCAGCAGCTTTGACAGGGTCGAGCAGTACTTC
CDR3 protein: CASSFDRVEQYF

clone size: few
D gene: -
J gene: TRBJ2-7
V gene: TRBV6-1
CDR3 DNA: TGTGCCAGCAGGAAGGACAGCGAGATCTACGAGCAGTACTTC
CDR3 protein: CASRKDSEIYEQYF

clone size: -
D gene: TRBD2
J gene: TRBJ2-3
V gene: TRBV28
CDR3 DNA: TGTGCCAGCAGGACGACTAGCGGGGGGGCTACAGATACGCAGTATTTT
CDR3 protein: CASRTTSGGATDTQYF

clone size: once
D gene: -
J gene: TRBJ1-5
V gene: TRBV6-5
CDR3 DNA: TGTGCCAGCACTCTCGACAGAAGGGGCAATCAGCCCCAGCATTTT
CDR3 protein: CASTLDRRGNQPQHF

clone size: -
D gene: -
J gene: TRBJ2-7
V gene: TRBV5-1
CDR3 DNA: TGCGCCAGCAGCTTGGCCGTGGTCCGAGGATCCTACGAGCAGTACTTC
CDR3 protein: CASSLAVVRGSYEQYF

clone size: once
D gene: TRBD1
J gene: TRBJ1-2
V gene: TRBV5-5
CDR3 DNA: TGTGCCAGCAGCGTACCGGGACAGCTCTATGGCTACACCTTC
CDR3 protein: CASSVPGQLYGYTF

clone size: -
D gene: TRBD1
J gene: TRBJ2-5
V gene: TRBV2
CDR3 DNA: TGTGCCAGCAGTGGACAGGGATGGGATAAGACCCAGTACTTC
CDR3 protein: CASSGQGWDKTQYF

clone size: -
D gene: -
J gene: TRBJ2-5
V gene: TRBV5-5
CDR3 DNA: TGTGCCAGCAGCTTGGGGGTCGGGGGAAAAGAGACCCAGTACTTC
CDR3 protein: CASSLGVGGKETQYF

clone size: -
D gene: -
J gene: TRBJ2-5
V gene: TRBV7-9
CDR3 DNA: TGTGCCAGCAGCTTGCGGGAAGAGACCCAGTACTTC
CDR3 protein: CASSLREETQYF

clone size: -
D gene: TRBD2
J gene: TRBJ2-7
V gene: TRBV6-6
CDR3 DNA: TGTGCCAGCAGTTACTTCTCGGGGGGGAACGAGCAGTACTTC
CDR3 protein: CASSYFSGGNEQYF

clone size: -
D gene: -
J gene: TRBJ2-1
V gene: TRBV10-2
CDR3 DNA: TGCGCCAGCAGTGGCCATTCGCGGGGAACCTACAATGAGCAGTTCTTC
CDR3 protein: CASSGHSRGTYNEQFF

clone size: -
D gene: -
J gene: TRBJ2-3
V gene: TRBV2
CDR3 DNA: TGTGCCGGAAACAGGGCTCGCACAGATACGCAGTATTTT
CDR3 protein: CAGNRARTDTQYF

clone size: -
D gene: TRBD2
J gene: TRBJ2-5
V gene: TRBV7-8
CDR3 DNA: TGTGCCAGCAGCTTAGAAGGTTCTGGCGGGGGTTGGGAGACCCAGTACTTC
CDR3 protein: CASSLEGSGGGWETQYF

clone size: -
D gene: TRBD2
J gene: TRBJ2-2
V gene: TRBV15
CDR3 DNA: TGTGCCACCAGCACCGGGACCCGGGGGGCCGGGGAGCTGTTTTTT
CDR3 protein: CATSTGTRGAGELFF

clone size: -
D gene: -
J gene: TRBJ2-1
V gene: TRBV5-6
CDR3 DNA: TGTGCCAGCAGCTACCGGGGGGCTGGCTACAATGAGCAGTTCTTC
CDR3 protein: CASSYRGAGYNEQFF

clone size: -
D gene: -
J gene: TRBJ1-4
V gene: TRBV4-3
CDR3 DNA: TGCGCCAGCAGCTCTCAGACAGGTACTAATGAAAAACTGTTTTTT
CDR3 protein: CASSSQTGTNEKLFF

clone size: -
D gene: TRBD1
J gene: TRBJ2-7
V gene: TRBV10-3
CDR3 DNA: TGTGCCATCAGTGACCCTGGGACAGGGGGTGGGTACGAGCAGTACTTC
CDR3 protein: CAISDPGTGGGYEQYF

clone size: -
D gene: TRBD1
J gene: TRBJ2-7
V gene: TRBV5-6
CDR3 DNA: TGTGCCAGCAGCTTGGAAAGGGCAGGGGGCCTTTTGTACGAGCAGTACTTC
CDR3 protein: CASSLERAGGLLYEQYF

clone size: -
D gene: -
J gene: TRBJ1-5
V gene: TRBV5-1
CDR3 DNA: TGCGCCAGCAGCCCGTCCGGGAGCGGCAATCAGCCCCAGCATTTT
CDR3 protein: CASSPSGSGNQPQHF

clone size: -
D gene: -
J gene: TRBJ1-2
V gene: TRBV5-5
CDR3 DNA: TGTGCCAGCAGCTTGGCGGAGGGGAACTATGGCTACACCTTC
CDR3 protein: CASSLAEGNYGYTF

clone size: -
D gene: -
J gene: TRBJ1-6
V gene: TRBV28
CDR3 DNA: TGTGCCAGCAGTTTAGGACAGTACTATAATTCACCCCTCCACTTT
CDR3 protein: CASSLGQYYNSPLHF

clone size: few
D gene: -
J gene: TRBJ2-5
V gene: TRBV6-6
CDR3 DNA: TGTGCCAGCAGTCGCATGAGGGGGGGCGGGGAGACCCAGTACTTC
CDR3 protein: CASSRMRGGGETQYF

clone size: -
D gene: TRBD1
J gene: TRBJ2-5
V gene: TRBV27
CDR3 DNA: TGTGCCAGCAGTGGGACAGGGGCCCAAGAGACCCAGTACTTC
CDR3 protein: CASSGTGAQETQYF

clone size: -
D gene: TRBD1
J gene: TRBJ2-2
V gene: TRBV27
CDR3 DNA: TGTGCCAGCAGTCCGGGACAGGGGGACACCGGGGAGCTGTTTTTT
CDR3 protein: CASSPGQGDTGELFF

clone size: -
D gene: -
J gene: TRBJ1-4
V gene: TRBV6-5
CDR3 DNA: TGTGCCAGCAGTCTCCAGGGGATAACTAATGAAAAACTGTTTTTT
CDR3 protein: CASSLQGITNEKLFF

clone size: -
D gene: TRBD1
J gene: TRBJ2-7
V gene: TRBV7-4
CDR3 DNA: TGTGCCAGCAGCTTCGGACAGGGCCTCAACAGGGACGAGCAGTACTTC
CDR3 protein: CASSFGQGLNRDEQYF

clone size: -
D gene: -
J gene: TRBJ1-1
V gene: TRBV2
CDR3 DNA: TGTGCCAGCAGTCTGACAACGAACACTGAAGCTTTCTTT
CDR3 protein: CASSLTTNTEAFF

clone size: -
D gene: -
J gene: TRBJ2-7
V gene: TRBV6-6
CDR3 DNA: TGTGCCAGCAGTTACGGGACACCATACGAGCAGTACTTC
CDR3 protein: CASSYGTPYEQYF

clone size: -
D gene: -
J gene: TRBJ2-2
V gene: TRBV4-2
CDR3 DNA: TGTGCCAGCAGCCAAGAAGCTGTCGGGGGTGCTGCGAACACCGGGGAGCTGTTTTTT
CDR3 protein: CASSQEAVGGAANTGELFF